This T cell receptor beta chain was captured in a study of blood T cell repertoires in COVID-19. Trimming shortened V by 1 base and J by 5 bases, and 14 bases separated the two germline ends. CDR1 and CDR2 from the germline V gene are SGHDN and FVKESK. The CDR3 has 15 residues. Individuals in the exposed group had encountered a COVID-19 case within 2 weeks preceding study entry. Some clones are missing from TCRdb's copy, which holds only in-frame ones; the method was immunoSEQ multiplex PCR. In the table there are 260,000 or so clones, around four fifths of which are singletons. The receptor's source is a middle-aged woman who had been exposed to COVID-19. The chain uses TRBV14 and TRBJ1-2; D unresolved. What was sequenced was PBMCs or T cells enriched from blood (not recorded which). CDR3 DNA sequence: TGTGCCAGCAGCCAAGTTGAGAATACGATTTATGGCTACACCTTC. Translating gives CASSQVENTIYGYTF.